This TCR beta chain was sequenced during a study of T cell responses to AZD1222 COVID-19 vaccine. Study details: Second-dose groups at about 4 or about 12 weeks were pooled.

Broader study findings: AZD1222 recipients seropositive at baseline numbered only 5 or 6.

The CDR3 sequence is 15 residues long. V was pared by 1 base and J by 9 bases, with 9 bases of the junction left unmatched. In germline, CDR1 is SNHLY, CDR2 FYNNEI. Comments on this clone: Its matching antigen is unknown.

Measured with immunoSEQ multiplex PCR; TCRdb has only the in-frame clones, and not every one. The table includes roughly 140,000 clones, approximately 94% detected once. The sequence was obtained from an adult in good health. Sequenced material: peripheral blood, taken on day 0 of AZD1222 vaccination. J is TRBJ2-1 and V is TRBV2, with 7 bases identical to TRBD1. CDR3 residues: CASSEETGRTGEQFF. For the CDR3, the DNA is TGTGCCAGCAGTGAAGAGACAGGGCGGACAGGTGAGCAGTTCTTC.